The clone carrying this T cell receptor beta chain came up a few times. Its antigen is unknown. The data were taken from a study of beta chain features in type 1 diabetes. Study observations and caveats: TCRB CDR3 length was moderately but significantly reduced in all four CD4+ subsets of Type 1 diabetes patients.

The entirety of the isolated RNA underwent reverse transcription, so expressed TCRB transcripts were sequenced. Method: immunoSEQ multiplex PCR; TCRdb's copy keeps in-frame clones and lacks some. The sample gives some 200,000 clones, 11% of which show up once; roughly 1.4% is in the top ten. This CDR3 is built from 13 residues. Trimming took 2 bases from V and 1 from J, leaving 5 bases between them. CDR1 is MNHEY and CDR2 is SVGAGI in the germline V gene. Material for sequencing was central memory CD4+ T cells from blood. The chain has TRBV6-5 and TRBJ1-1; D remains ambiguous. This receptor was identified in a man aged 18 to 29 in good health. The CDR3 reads CASSYDGNTEAFF. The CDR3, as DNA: TGTGCCAGCAGTTACGACGGGAACACTGAAGCTTTCTTT.